The rows below give T cell receptor beta chains drawn from one sample of a study of shared clonotypes between healthy human individuals. Clones were sequenced by immunoSEQ multiplex PCR, and TCRdb holds only the in-frame ones, with some missing. Found here are about 700,000 clones, just over 90% of them singletons; the top ten hold roughly 24%. Sequencing was performed on naive CD8+ T cells sorted from blood. The receptors originated from a man between 25 and 39 years old in good health. Each CDR3 is given with its conserved first and last residue. Each record gives: V gene, clone size, D gene, J gene, CDR3 DNA, CDR3 protein. D genes are given only for firm matches. Size is stated for part of the rows, as once, few or many counts, or as a class when the clone is expanded.

V: TRBV5-5
size: NA
D: TRBD1
J: TRBJ2-5
DNA: TGTGCCAGCAGCTTGGGGGGACAGGGGTCCCACAACCAAGAGACCCAGTACTTC
CDR3: CASSLGGQGSHNQETQYF

V: TRBV14
size: NA
D: NA
J: TRBJ2-7
DNA: TGTGCCAGCAGCCAGGGTTTAATGGTGGACGAGCAGTACTTC
CDR3: CASSQGLMVDEQYF

V: TRBV9
size: NA
D: TRBD1
J: TRBJ2-1
DNA: TGTGCCAGCAGCGGAACCGGGACAGGGGAGTTGGATGAGCAGTTCTTC
CDR3: CASSGTGTGELDEQFF

V: TRBV21-1
size: NA
D: NA
J: TRBJ2-7
DNA: TGTGCCAGCAGCAAAGGGACTAGCGGCTCCTACGAGCAGTACTTC
CDR3: CASSKGTSGSYEQYF

V: TRBV6-5
size: NA
D: NA
J: TRBJ2-1
DNA: TGTGCCAGCAGTTACTCACGGACATCCTACAATGAGCAGTTCTTC
CDR3: CASSYSRTSYNEQFF

V: TRBV19
size: NA
D: NA
J: TRBJ2-1
DNA: TGTGCCAGTAGTATGGATTCCTACAATGAGCAGTTCTTC
CDR3: CASSMDSYNEQFF

V: TRBV27
size: once
D: NA
J: TRBJ2-2
DNA: TGTGCCAGCAGTTTATTAGGGCGGAACACCGGGGAGCTGTTTTTT
CDR3: CASSLLGRNTGELFF

V: TRBV6-5
size: NA
D: TRBD2
J: TRBJ2-3
DNA: TGTGCCAGCCATAGCGGGAGCATCACAGATACGCAGTATTTT
CDR3: CASHSGSITDTQYF

V: TRBV15
size: NA
D: NA
J: TRBJ1-5
DNA: TGTGCCACCAGCAGTCTCATGGGTCAGCCCCAGCATTTT
CDR3: CATSSLMGQPQHF

V: TRBV7-9
size: NA
D: NA
J: TRBJ2-1
DNA: TGTGCCATAACGGGGTACCCTGGCGTGCAGTTCTTC
CDR3: CAITGYPGVQFF

V: TRBV6-5
size: NA
D: NA
J: TRBJ2-7
DNA: TGTGCCAGCAGCCTGGGCCCTACCTACGAGCAGTACTTC
CDR3: CASSLGPTYEQYF

V: TRBV5-5
size: NA
D: TRBD2
J: TRBJ2-5
DNA: TGTGCCAGCAGCTCCTCAGCGGGACTACAAGAGACCCAGTACTTC
CDR3: CASSSSAGLQETQYF

V: TRBV6-6
size: NA
D: NA
J: TRBJ1-1
DNA: TGTGCCAGCAGTTACTCTACCGGGAACACTGAAGCTTTCTTT
CDR3: CASSYSTGNTEAFF

V: TRBV27
size: NA
D: NA
J: TRBJ2-2
DNA: TGTGCCAGCAGTTTTAGTCTCGGGGAGCTGTTTTTT
CDR3: CASSFSLGELFF